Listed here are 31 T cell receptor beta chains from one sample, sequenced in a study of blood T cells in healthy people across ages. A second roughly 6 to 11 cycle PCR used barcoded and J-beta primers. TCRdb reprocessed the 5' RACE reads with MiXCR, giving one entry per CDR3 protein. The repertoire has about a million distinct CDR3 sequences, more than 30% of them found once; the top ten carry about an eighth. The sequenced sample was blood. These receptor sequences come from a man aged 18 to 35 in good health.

The CDR3 DNA follows: TGTGCCAGCACTCCGGGCGCCGGGTATCAGCCCCAGCATTTT. Its protein product is CASTPGAGYQPQHF. V gene TRBV27 combines with J gene TRBJ1-5; D ambiguous. Germline CDR1 reads MNHEY; CDR2 reads SMNVEV (reference sequence). The germline V and J ends were trimmed by 7 bases and 5 bases, with 15 bases remaining between them. This CDR3 has 14 residues.

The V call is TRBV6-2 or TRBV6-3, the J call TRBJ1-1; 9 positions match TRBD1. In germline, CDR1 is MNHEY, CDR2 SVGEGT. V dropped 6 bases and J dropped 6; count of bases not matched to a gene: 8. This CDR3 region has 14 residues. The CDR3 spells CASRIQQGAAEAFF. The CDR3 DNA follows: TGTGCCAGCAGGATTCAACAGGGGGCGGCTGAAGCTTTCTTT.

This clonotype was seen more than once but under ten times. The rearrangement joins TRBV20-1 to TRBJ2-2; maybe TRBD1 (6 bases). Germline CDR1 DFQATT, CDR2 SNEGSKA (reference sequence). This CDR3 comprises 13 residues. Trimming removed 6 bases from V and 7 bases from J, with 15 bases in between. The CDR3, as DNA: TGCAGTGCAAGGACAGTGGCAATCGGGGAGCTGTTTTTT. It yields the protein CSARTVAIGELFF.

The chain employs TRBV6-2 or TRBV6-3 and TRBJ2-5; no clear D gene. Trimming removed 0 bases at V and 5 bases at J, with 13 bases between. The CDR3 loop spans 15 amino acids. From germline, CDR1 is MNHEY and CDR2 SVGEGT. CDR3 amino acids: CASSYSPGVGETQYF. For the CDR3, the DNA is TGTGCCAGCAGTTACTCCCCCGGCGTGGGTGAGACCCAGTACTTC.

This CDR3 is CASSWGGRIDTQYF. CDR3 nucleotides: TGCGCCAGCAGCTGGGGGGGGCGAATAGATACGCAGTATTTT. J is TRBJ2-3 and V is TRBV5-1, with D possibly TRBD2 on 7 matching bases. Per the germline V gene, CDR1 is SGHRS and CDR2 is YFSETQ. The V end lost 3 bases, the J end lost 5 bases, and 13 bases lay between the germline ends. The CDR3 contains 14 residues. Complete variable domain (other parts from reference TRBV5-1 and TRBJ2-3): KAGVTQTPRYLIKTRGQQVTLSCSPISGHRSVSWYQQTPGQGLQFLFEYFSETQRNKGNFPGRFSGRQFSNSRSEMNVSTLELGDSALYLCASSWGGRIDTQYFGPGTRLTVL.

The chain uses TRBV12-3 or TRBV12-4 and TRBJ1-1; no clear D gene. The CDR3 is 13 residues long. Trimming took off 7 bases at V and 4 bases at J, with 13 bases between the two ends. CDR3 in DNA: TGTGCCAGCACTCGAACCCGGGGCACTGAAGCTTTCTTT. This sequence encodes CASTRTRGTEAFF.

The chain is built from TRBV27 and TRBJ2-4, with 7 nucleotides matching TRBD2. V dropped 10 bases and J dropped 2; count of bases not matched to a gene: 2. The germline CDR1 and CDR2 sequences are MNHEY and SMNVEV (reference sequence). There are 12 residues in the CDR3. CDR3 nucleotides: TGTGCCACCGGGGGGACCAAAAACATTCAGTACTTC. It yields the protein CATGGTKNIQYF.

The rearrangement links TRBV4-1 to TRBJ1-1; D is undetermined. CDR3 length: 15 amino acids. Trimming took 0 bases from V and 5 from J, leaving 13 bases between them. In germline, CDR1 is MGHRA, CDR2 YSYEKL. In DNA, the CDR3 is TGCGCCAGCAGCCAAGAGTGGGCAGCGCTTACTGAAGCTTTCTTT. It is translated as CASSQEWAALTEAFF.

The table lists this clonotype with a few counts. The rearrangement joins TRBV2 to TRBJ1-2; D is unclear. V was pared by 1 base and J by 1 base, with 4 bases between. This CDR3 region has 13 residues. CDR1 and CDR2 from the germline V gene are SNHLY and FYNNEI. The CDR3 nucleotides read TGTGCCAGCAGTGAAGGGTTTAACTATGGCTACACCTTC. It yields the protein CASSEGFNYGYTF.

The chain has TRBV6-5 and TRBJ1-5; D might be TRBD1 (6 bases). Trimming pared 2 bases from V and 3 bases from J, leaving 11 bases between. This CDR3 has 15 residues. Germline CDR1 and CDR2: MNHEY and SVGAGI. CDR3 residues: CASSYGRGVNQPQHF. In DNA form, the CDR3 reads TGTGCCAGCAGTTACGGGAGGGGGGTCAATCAGCCCCAGCATTTT.

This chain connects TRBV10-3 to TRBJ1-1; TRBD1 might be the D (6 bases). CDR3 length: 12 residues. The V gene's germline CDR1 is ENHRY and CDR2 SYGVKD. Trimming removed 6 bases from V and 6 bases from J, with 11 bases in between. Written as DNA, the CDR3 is TGTGCCATCAGGGGGGCTGACTCTGAAGCTTTCTTT. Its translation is CAIRGADSEAFF.

DNA for the CDR3: TGTGCCATCAGTGCTCTCTTTGGCAGGGCATTACGCACTGAAGCTTTCTTT. Its protein is CAISALFGRALRTEAFF. The rearrangement uses TRBV10-3 and TRBJ1-1, with D perhaps matching TRBD1 (5 bases). V was trimmed by 4 bases and J by 4 bases, leaving 22 bases between them. The germline gives CDR1 ENHRY, CDR2 SYGVKD. CDR3 length: 17 residues.

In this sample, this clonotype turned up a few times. Here the CDR3 DNA reads TGTGCCATCCGAGGGACTAGAAACACAGATACGCAGTATTTT. As protein: CAIRGTRNTDTQYF. The rearrangement uses TRBV10-3 and TRBJ2-3; 8 bases are shared with TRBD2. Germline V CDR1 and CDR2: ENHRY, SYGVKD. With V trimmed by 8 bases and J by 2 bases, 6 bases remained unmatched. The CDR3 loop spans 14 amino acids.

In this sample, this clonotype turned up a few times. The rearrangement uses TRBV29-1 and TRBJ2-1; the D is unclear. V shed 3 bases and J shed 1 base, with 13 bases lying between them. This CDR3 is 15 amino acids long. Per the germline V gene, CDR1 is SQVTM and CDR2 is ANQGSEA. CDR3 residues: CSVDTLGISYNEQFF. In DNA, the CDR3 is TGCAGCGTTGACACCCTAGGGATTTCCTACAATGAGCAGTTCTTC.

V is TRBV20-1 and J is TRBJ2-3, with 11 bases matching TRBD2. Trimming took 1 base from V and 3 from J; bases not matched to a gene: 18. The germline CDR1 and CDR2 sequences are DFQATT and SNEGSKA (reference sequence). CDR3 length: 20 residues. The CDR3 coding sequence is TGCAGTGCTAGAGTCCTTTGGACAGGGGCTAGCGGGGGGCCTACAGATACGCAGTATTTT. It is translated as CSARVLWTGASGGPTDTQYF.

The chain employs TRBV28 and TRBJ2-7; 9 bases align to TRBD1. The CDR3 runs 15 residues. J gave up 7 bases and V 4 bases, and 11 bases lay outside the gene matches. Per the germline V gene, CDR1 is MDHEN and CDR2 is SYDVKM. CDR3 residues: CASSSPGQGNDEQYF. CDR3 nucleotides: TGTGCCAGCAGTTCTCCGGGACAGGGAAACGATGAGCAGTACTTC.

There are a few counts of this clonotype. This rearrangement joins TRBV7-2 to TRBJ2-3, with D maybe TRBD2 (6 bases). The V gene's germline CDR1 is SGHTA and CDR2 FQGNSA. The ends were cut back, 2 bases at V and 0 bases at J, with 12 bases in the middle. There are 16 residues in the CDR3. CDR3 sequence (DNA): TGTGCCAGCAGCTTAATGAGTAGCGGAAGCACAGATACGCAGTATTTT. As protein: CASSLMSSGSTDTQYF. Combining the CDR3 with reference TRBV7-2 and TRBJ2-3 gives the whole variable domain GAGVSQSPSNKVTEKGKDVELRCDPISGHTALYWYRQSLGQGLEFLIYFQGNSAPDKSGLPSDRFSAERTGGSVSTLTIQRTQQEDSAVYLCASSLMSSGSTDTQYFGPGTRLTVL.

CDR3 sequence (DNA): TGTGCCAGCAGCCAAGAATGGGCCGAATCCAGGGTAGACACTGAAGCTTTCTTT. This sequence encodes CASSQEWAESRVDTEAFF. This rearrangement joins TRBV4-2 to TRBJ1-1; TRBD1 is a possible D gene (5 bases). V dropped 0 bases and J dropped 3 bases, with 20 bases sitting between them. CDR1 is LGHNA and CDR2 is YNFKEQ in the germline V gene. This CDR3 comprises 18 residues.

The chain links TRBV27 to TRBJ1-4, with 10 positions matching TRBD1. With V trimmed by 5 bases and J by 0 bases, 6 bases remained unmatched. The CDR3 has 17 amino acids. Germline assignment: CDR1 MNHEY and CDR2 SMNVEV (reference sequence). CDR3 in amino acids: CASSPGQGYPTNEKLFF. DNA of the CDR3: TGTGCCAGCAGTCCGGGACAGGGGTACCCAACTAATGAAAAACTGTTTTTT.

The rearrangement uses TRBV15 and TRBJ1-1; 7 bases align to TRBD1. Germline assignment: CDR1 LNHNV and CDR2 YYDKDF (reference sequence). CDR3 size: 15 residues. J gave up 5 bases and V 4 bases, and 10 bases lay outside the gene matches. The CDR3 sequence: CATSIRQGVGTEAFF. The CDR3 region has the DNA TGTGCCACCAGCATCCGACAGGGTGTAGGGACTGAAGCTTTCTTT. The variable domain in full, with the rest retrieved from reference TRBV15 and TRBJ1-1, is DAMVIQNPRYQVTQFGKPVTLSCSQTLNHNVMYWYQQKSSQAPKLLFHYYDKDFNNEADTPDNFQSRRPNTSFCFLDIRSPGLGDTAMYLCATSIRQGVGTEAFFGQGTRLTVV.

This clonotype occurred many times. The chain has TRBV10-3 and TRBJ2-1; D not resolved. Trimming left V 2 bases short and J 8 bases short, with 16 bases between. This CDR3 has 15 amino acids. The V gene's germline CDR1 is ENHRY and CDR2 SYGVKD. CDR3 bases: TGTGCCATCAGTGAGGCTAGTGCGGCTCAGGATGAGCAGTTCTTC. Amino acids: CAISEASAAQDEQFF.

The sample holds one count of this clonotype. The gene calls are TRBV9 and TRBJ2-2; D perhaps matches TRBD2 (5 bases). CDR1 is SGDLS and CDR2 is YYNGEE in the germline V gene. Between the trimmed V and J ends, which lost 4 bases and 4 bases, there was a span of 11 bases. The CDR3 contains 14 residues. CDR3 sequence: CASSSRRGTGELFF. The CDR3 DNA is TGTGCCAGCAGCAGTAGACGGGGCACCGGGGAGCTGTTTTTT.

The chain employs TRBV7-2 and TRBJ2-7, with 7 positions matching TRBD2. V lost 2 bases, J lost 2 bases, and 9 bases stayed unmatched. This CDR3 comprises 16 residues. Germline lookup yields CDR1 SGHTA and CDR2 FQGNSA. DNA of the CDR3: TGTGCCAGCAGCTTATCGCCGGGAGCGGGGACCTACGAGCAGTACTTC. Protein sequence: CASSLSPGAGTYEQYF.

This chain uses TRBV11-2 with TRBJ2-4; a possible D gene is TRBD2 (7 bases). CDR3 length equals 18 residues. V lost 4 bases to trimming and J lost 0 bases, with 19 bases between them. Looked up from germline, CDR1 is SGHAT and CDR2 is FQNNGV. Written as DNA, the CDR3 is TGTGCCAGCAGCTCCCTGGGGCGGGGGCCGCTAGCCAAAAACATTCAGTACTTC. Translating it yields CASSSLGRGPLAKNIQYF.

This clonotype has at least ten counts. The CDR3, as DNA: TGTGCCAGCAGTTTAGGAGGCGGCAGCCTCGTAACGCAGTATTTT. It translates to CASSLGGGSLVTQYF. This sequence joins TRBV12-3 or TRBV12-4 and TRBJ2-3; D gene uncertain. Trimming left V 1 base short and J 9 bases short, with 17 bases between. This CDR3 region has 15 residues.

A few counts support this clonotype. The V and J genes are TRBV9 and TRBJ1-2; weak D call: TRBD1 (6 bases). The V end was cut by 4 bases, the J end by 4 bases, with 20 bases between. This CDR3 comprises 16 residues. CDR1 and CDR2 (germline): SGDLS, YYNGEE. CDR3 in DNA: TGTGCCAGCAGCCTCCGGACAGCTCCCGGCTTCTATGGCTACACCTTC. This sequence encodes CASSLRTAPGFYGYTF. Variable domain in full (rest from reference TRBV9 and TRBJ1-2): DSGVTQTPKHLITATGQRVTLRCSPRSGDLSVYWYQQSLDQGLQFLIQYYNGEERAKGNILERFSAQQFPDLHSELNLSSLELGDSALYFCASSLRTAPGFYGYTFGSGTRLTVV.

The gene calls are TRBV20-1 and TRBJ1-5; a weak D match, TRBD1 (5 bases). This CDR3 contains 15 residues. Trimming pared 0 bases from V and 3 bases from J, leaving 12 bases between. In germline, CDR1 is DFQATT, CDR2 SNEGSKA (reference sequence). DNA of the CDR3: TGCAGTGCTAGAGATCTCGGAGGGGACAATCAGCCCCAGCATTTT. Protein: CSARDLGGDNQPQHF.

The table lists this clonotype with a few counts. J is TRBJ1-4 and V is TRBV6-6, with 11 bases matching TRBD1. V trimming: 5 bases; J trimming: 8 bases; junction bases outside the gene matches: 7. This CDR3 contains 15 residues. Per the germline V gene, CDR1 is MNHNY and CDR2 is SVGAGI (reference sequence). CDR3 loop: CASSADRGRVEKLFF. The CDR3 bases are TGTGCCAGCAGTGCGGACAGGGGGCGAGTGGAAAAACTGTTTTTT.

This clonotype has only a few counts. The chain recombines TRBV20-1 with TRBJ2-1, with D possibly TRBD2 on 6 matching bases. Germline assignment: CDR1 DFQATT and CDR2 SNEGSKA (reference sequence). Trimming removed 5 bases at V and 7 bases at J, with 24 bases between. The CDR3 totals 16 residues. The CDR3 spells CSADPTERRGRNEQFF. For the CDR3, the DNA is TGCAGTGCTGACCCCACGGAGCGTCGGGGGAGGAATGAGCAGTTCTTC.

The CDR3 DNA sequence: TGCAGTGCTAGTGCGTGGGGGGACCACACAGATACGCAGTATTTT. Translating it yields CSASAWGDHTDTQYF. The gene calls are TRBV20-1 and TRBJ2-3; a possible D gene is TRBD2 (6 bases). Between the trimmed V and J ends, which lost 3 bases and 2 bases, there was a span of 15 bases. The V gene's germline CDR1 is DFQATT and CDR2 SNEGSKA (reference sequence). The CDR3 runs to 15 residues.

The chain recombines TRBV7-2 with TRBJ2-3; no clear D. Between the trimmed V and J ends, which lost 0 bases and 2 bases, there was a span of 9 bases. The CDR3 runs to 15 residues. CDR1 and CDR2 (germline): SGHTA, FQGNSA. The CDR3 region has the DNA TGTGCCAGCAGCTTAGCCGGTATCCACACAGATACGCAGTATTTT. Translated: CASSLAGIHTDTQYF.